This T cell receptor (beta chain) appears in the sequencing data of a study of OX40 agonist ivuxolimab in advanced cancers. On the study more broadly: Patients took ivuxolimab, an agonistic anti-OX40 (CD134) antibody. The study gave patients intravenous ivuxolimab at 0.01 to 10 mg/kg every 2 weeks. Head and neck, renal cell, melanoma or hepatocellular carcinoma were the cancers that dose-escalation patients had. Males comprised around four fifths of the group, whose mean age was about 62 years (range roughly 23 to 90).

V shed 3 bases and J 5 bases; nucleotides not matched to a gene: 7. CDR3 length: 14 amino acids. CDR1 SGHDT and CDR2 YYEEEE come from the germline V gene. The table came from immunoSEQ multiplex PCR; TCRdb's copy has only in-frame clones and leaves some out. The profile shows 85,000 to 130,000 clones, 90% of them singletons. This specimen was CD4+ or CD8+ T cells sorted from blood, taken in a trial of the OX40 agonist ivuxolimab. The rearrangement uses TRBV5-6 and TRBJ2-5; 7 bases are shared with TRBD2. The clonotype was recovered from an adult with an advanced solid tumor such as melanoma, head and neck, liver or kidney cancer. The CDR3 protein is CASSWQLGGETQYF. In nucleotides, the CDR3 is TGTGCCAGCAGCTGGCAGCTGGGGGGGGAGACCCAGTACTTC.